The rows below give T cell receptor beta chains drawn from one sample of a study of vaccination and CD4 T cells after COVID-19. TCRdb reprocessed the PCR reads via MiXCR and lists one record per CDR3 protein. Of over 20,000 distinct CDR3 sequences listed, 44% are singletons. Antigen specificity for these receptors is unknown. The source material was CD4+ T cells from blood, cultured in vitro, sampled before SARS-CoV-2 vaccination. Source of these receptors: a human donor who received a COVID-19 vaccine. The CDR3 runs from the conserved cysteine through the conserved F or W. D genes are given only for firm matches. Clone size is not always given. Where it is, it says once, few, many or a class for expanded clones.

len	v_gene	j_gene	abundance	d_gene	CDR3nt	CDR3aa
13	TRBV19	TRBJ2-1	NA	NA	TGTGCCAGTACCCAGGGGCCCTACAATGAGCAGTTCTTC	CASTQGPYNEQFF
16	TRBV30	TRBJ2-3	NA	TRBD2	TGTGCCTGGAGTGTATGGGGGGGGGACAGCACAGATACGCAGTATTTT	CAWSVWGGDSTDTQYF
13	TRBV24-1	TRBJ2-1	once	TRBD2	TGTGCCACCAGTGACCCAGGGAGGGGTGAGCAGTTCTTC	CATSDPGRGEQFF
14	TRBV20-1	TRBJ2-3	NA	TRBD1	TGCAGTGCTGGCCCCGGGACAGGCACAGATACGCAGTATTTT	CSAGPGTGTDTQYF
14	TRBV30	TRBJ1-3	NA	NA	TGTGCCTGGAGTGTACAACGCTCTGGAAACACCATATATTTT	CAWSVQRSGNTIYF
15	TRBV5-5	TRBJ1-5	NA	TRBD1	TGTGCCAGCAGCTTGTGGGGACAGGGTAATCAGCCCCAGCATTTT	CASSLWGQGNQPQHF
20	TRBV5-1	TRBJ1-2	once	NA	TGCGCCAGCAGCCCCGGAGGGGCGATTTCGGCAGGGCGGACTAACTATGGCTACACCTTC	CASSPGGAISAGRTNYGYTF
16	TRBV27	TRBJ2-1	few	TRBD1	TGTGCCAGCAGTTTGGAAGGGACAGGGGGCCTCAATGAGCAGTTCTTC	CASSLEGTGGLNEQFF
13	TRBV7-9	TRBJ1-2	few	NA	TGTGCCAGCGACTCAGGGGTTTTCTATGGCTACACCTTC	CASDSGVFYGYTF
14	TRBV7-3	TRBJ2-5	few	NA	TGTGCCAGCAGCCGAGGTGGGGGAGGCGGGACCCAGTACTTC	CASSRGGGGGTQYF
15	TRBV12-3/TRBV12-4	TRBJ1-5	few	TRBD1	TGTGCCAGCAGTGCCAGACAGGGAAGGGATCAGCCCCAGCATTTT	CASSARQGRDQPQHF
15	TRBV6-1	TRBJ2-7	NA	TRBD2	TGTGCCAGCAGATCCACTAGCGGGGGCTTCTACGAGCAGTACTTC	CASRSTSGGFYEQYF
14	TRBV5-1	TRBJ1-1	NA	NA	TGCGCCAGCAGCTTGGGTAGGGAGAACACTGAAGCTTTCTTT	CASSLGRENTEAFF